Detailed here is one T cell receptor beta chain. Its target is unknown. The data originate from a study of OX40 agonist ivuxolimab in advanced cancers. Background on the study: Eligibility rules accepted prior anti-PD-1, anti-PD-L1 or anti-CTLA-4 therapy, and 30% to 40% had some.

Individuals having autoimmune disease history or systemic immunosuppression were not enrolled. Sequenced by immunoSEQ multiplex PCR; TCRdb stores in-frame clones only, minus some. The sample consists of about 54,000 clones, about 89% of them appearing once. Study findings and constraints: Average numbers of expanded clones were greater in CD8+ T cells than in CD4+. In the 0.1 to 3.0 mg/kg range, CD4+ and CD8+ blood T cells had expanded clonally by week 6.

CDR1 is SGHRS and CDR2 is YFSETQ in the germline V gene. V lost 2 bases, J lost 1 base, and 6 bases lay in between. This CDR3 has 13 residues. This sequence joins TRBV5-1 and TRBJ1-2, with D maybe TRBD1 (5 bases). The receptor was derived from an adult with an advanced solid tumor such as melanoma, head and neck, liver or kidney cancer. Specimen: CD4+ or CD8+ T cells sorted from blood, collected in a trial of the OX40 agonist ivuxolimab. CDR3 DNA sequence: TGCGCCAGCAGCTTACAGGTTAACTATGGCTACACCTTC. Residues: CASSLQVNYGYTF. Drawing the rest from reference TRBV5-1 and TRBJ1-2, the complete variable domain is KAGVTQTPRYLIKTRGQQVTLSCSPISGHRSVSWYQQTPGQGLQFLFEYFSETQRNKGNFPGRFSGRQFSNSRSEMNVSTLELGDSALYLCASSLQVNYGYTFGSGTRLTVV.